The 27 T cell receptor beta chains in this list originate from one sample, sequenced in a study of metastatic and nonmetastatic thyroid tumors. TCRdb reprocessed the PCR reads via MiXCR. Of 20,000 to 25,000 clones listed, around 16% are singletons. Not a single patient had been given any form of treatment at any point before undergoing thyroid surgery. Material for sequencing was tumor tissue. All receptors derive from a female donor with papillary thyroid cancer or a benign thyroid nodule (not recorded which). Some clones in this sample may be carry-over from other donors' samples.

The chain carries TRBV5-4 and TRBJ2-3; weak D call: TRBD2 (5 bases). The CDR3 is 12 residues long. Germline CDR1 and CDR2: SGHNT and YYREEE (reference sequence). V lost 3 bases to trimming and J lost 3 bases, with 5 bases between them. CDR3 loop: CASSWRTDTQYF. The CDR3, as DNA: TGTGCCAGCAGCTGGAGGACAGATACGCAGTATTTT.

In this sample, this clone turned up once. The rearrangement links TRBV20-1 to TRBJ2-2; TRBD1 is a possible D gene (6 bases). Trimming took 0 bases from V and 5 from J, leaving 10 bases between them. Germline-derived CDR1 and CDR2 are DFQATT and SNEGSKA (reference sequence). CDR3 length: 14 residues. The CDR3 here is CSARENRGTGELFF. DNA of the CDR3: TGCAGTGCTAGAGAAAATAGGGGGACCGGGGAGCTGTTTTTT.

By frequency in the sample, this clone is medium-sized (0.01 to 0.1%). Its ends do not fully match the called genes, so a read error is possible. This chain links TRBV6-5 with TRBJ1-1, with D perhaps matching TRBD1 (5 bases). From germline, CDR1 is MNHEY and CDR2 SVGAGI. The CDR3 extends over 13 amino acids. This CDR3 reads CASSLRSGRGTAF. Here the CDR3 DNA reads TGTGCCAGCAGTTTACGCTCGGGTCGTGGGACGGCTTTT.

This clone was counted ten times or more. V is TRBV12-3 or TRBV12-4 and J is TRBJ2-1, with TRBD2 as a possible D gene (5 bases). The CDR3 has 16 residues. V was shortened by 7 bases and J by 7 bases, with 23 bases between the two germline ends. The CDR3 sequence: CASTYLDWFLGNEQFF. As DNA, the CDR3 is TGTGCCAGCACTTACCTGGACTGGTTCTTAGGGAATGAGCAGTTCTTC.

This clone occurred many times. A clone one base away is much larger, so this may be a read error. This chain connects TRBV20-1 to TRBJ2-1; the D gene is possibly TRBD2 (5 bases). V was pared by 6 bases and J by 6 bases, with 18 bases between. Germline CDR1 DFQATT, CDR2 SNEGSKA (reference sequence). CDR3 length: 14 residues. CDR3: CSARGGRSRNEQFF. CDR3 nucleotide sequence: TGCAGTGCCCGGGGTGGCAGGAGTCGCAATGAGCAGTTCTTC.

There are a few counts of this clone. The CDR3 loop reads CASNTNRVSSPLHF. CDR3 DNA: TGTGCCAGCAACACCAACAGGGTGTCTTCACCCCTCCACTTT. This chain joins TRBV12-3 or TRBV12-4 and TRBJ1-6, with TRBD1 as a possible D gene (6 bases). There are 14 residues in the CDR3. V was trimmed by 7 bases and J by 9 bases, leaving 16 bases between them.

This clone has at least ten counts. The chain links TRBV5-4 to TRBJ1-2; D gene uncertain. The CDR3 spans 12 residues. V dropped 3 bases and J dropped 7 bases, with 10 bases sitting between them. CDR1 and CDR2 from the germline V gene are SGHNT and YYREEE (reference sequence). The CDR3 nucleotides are TGTGCCAGCAGCTCCTCGGACTTTGGCTACACCTTC. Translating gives CASSSSDFGYTF.

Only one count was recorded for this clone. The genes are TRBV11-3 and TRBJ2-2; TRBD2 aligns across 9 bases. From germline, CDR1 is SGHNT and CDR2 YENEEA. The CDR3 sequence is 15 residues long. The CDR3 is CSISPVAGDTGELFF. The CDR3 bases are TGTTCCATCAGCCCGGTAGCGGGAGACACCGGGGAGCTGTTTTTT.

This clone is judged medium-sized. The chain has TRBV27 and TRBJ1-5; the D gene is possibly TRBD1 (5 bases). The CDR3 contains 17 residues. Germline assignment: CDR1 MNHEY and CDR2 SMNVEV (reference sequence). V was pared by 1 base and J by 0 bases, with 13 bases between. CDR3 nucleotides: TGTGCCAGCAGTTTATATGGCAGGGCGTATAGCAATCAGCCCCAGCATTTT. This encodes CASSLYGRAYSNQPQHF.

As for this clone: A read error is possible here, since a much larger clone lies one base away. CDR3 coding DNA: TGTGCTAGCAGCCCCCACCCGGGACTAGCCGTGGAGCTGTTTTTT. Translation gives CASSPHPGLAVELFF. J is TRBJ2-2 and V is TRBV7-7; 9 bases are a match to TRBD2. The CDR3 extends over 15 amino acids. CDR1 is SSHAT, CDR2 FNYEAQ, per germline (reference sequence). The variable domain in full, completed from reference TRBV7-7 and TRBJ2-2, reads GAGVSQSPRYKVTKRGQDVTLRCDPISSHATLYWYQQALGQGPEFLTYFNYEAQPDKSGLPSDRFSAERPEGSISTLTIQRTEQRDSAMYRCASSPHPGLAVELFFGEGSRLTVL.

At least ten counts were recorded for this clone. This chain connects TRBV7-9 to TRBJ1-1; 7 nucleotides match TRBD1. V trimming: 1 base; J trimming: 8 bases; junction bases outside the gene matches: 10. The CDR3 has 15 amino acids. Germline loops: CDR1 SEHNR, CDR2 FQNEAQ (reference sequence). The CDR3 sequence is CASSLEERDSWEAFF. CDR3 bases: TGTGCCAGCAGCTTAGAGGAAAGGGACAGTTGGGAAGCTTTCTTT.

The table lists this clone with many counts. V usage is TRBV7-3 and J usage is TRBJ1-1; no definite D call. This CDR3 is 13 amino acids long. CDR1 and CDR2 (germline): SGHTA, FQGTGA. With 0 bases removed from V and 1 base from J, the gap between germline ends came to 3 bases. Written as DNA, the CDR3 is TGTGCCAGCAGCTTAACGGGGAACACTGAAGCTTTCTTT. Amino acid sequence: CASSLTGNTEAFF. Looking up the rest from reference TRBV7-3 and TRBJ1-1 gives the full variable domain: GAGVSQTPSNKVTEKGKYVELRCDPISGHTALYWYRQSLGQGPEFLIYFQGTGAADDSGLPNDRFFAVRPEGSVSTLKIQRTERGDSAVYLCASSLTGNTEAFFGQGTRLTVV.

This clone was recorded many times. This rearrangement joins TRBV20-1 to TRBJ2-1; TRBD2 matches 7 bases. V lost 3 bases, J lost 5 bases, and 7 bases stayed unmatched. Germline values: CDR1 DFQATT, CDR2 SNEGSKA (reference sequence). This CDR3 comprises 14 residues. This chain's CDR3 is CSASRLAENNEQFF. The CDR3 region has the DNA TGCAGTGCTAGTCGCCTAGCGGAGAACAATGAGCAGTTCTTC.

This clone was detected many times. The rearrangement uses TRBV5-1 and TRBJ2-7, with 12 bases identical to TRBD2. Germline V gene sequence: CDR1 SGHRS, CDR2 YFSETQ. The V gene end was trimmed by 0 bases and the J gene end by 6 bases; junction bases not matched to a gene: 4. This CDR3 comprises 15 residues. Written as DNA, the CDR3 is TGCGCCAGCAGCTTGGCCGGGACTAGCGGGTCCGAGCAGTACTTC. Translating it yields CASSLAGTSGSEQYF.

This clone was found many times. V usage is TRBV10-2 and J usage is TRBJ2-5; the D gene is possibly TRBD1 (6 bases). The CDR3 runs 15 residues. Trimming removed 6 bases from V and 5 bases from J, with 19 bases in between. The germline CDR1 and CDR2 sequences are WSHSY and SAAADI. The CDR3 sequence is CASRVRLQGWETQYF. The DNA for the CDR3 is TGCGCCAGCAGAGTACGCCTACAGGGTTGGGAGACCCAGTACTTC.

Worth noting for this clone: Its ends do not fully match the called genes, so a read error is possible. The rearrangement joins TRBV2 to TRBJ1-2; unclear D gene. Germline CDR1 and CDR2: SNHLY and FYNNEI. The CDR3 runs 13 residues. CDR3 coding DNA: TGTGCCAGCAGTGGGAATTTTTCCTATGGCTACACATTC. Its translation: CASSGNFSYGYTF.

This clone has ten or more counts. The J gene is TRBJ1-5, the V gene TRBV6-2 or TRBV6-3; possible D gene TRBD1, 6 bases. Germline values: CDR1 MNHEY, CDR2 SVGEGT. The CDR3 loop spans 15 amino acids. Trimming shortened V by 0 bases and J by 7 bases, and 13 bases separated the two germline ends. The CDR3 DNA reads TGTGCCAGCAGTTACTCGATGGGGGCTGGACAGCCCCAGCATTTT. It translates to CASSYSMGAGQPQHF.

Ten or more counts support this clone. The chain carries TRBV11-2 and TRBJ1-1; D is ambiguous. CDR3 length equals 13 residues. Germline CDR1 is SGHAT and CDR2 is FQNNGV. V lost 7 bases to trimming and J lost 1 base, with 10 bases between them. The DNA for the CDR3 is TGTGCCAGCACACCCTGGCAGAACACTGAAGCTTTCTTT. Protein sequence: CASTPWQNTEAFF.

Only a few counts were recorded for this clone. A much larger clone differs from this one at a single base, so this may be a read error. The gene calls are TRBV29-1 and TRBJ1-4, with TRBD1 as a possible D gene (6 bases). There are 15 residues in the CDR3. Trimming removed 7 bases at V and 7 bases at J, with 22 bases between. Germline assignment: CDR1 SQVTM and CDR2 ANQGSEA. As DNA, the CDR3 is TGCAGCGCTCGTCTCGGGGGGGGCAGAGGTGAAAAACTGTTTTTT. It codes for CSARLGGGRGEKLFF.

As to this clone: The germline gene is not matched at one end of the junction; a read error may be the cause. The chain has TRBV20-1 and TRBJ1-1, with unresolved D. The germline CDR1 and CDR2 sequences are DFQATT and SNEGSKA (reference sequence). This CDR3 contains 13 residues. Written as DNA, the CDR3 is TGCAGTGCTAGTGGTCCGCTGAACACTGAAGCTTTGTTT. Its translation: CSASGPLNTEALF.

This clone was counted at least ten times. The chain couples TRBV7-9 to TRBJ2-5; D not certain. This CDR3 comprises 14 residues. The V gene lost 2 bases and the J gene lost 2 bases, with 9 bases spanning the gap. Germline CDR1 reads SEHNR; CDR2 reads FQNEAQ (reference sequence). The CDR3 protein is CASSLSWVQETQYF. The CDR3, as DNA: TGTGCCAGCAGCTTATCTTGGGTTCAAGAGACCCAGTACTTC.

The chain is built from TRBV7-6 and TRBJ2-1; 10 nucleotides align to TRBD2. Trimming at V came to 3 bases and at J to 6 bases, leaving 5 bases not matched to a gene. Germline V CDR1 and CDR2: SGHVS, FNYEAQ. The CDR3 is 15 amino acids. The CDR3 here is CASSLWLAGVNEQFF. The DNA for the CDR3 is TGTGCCAGCAGCTTGTGGCTAGCGGGAGTCAATGAGCAGTTCTTC.

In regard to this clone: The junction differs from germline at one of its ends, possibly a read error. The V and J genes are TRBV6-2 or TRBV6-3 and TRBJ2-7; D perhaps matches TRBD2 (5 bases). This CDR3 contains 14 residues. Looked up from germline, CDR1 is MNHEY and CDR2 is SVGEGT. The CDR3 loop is CANTSPLVWNEHYF. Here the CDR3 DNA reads TGTGCCAACACCTCACCACTAGTCTGGAACGAGCACTACTTC.

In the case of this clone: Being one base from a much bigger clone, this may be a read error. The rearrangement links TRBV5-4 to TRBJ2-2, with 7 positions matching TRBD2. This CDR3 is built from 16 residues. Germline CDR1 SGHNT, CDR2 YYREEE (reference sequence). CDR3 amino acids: CASSPTGLAATVELFF. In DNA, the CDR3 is TGTGCCAGCAGCCCCACGGGGCTAGCGGCCACCGTGGAGCTGTTTTTT.

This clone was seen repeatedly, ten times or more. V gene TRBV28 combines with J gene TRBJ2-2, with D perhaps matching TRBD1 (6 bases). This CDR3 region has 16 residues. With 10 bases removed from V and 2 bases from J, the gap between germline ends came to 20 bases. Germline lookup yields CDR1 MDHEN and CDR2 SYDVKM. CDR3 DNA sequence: TGTGCCATACCCCGTAGGTCAGGGGCCAACACCGGGGAGCTGTTTTTT. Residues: CAIPRRSGANTGELFF.

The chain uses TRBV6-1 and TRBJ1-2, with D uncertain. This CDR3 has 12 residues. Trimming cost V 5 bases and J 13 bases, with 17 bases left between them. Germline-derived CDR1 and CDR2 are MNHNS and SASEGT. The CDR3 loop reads CASSRTMEVCTF. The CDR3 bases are TGTGCCAGCAGTAGAACTATGGAGGTCTGCACCTTC.

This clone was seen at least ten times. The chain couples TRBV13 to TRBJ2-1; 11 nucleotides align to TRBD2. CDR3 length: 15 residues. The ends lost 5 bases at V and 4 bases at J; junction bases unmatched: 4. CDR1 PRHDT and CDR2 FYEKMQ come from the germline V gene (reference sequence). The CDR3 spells CASSRGTSGYNEQFF. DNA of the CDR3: TGTGCCAGCAGCCGGGGGACTAGCGGTTACAATGAGCAGTTCTTC. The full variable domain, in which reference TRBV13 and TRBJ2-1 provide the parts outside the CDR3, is AAGVIQSPRHLIKEKRETATLKCYPIPRHDTVYWYQQGPGQDPQFLISFYEKMQSDKGSIPDRFSAQQFSDYHSELNMSSLELGDSALYFCASSRGTSGYNEQFFGPGTRLTVL.